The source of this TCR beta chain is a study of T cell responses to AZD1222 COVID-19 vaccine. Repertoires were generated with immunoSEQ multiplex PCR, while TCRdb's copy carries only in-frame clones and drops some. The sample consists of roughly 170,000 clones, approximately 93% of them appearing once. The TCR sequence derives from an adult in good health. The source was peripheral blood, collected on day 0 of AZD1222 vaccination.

The CDR3 sequence is CSVETTRGNTDTQYF. Written as DNA, the CDR3 is TGCAGCGTTGAGACAACTCGAGGGAACACAGATACGCAGTATTTT. The V gene is TRBV29-1, the J gene TRBJ2-3; possible D gene TRBD2, 5 bases. Germline lookup yields CDR1 SQVTM and CDR2 ANQGSEA. The V and J ends lost 3 bases and 2 bases respectively, with 15 bases between them. CDR3 size: 15 residues.